This T cell receptor (beta chain) was captured by sequencing in a study of blood T cell repertoires in COVID-19. CDR3 length: 15 residues. The germline V gene has CDR1 SGHVS and CDR2 FNYEAQ. The V gene lost 1 base and the J gene lost 11 bases, with 15 bases spanning the gap. Recruitment covered 25 or so US areas and drew participants whose ages spanned roughly 18 to 100 years. Some clones are missing from TCRdb's copy, which holds only in-frame ones; the method was immunoSEQ multiplex PCR. The sample yields some 340,000 clones, roughly 90% seen once. The clonotype was recovered from a woman aged 25-40 years who had been exposed to COVID-19. The sample taken for sequencing was PBMCs or T cells enriched from blood (not recorded which). The chain is built from TRBV7-6 and TRBJ2-6; perhaps TRBD1 as D (5 bases). The CDR3 here is CASSLGRQGKDVLTF. DNA of the CDR3: TGTGCCAGCAGCTTAGGGCGTCAGGGTAAGGACGTCCTGACTTTC.